This T cell receptor beta chain was documented in a study of T-cell reconstitution after alpha-beta-depleted transplantation in children. The CDR3 totals 11 residues. The germline V gene encodes CDR1 DFQATT and CDR2 SNEGSKA (reference sequence). The V end was cut by 6 bases, the J end by 4 bases, with 10 bases between. Molecular barcoding with unique molecular identifiers was used for the TCRbeta library. TCRdb re-called the PCR reads with MiXCR, one entry per CDR3 protein. The sample consists of approximately 590,000 distinct CDR3 sequences, about 10% of them appearing once. This specimen was PBMCs from the stem cell graft donor, taken from the stem cell graft. This clonotype originated in a human donor who donated a stem cell graft to a child with acute myeloid leukemia. The genes are TRBV20-1 and TRBJ2-7; no clear D. The chain's CDR3 is CSAYQKYEQYF. The CDR3 bases are TGCAGTGCGTACCAGAAGTACGAGCAGTACTTC.